This record concerns one T cell receptor beta chain sequence. No cognate antigen has been identified for it. Base qualities were left out, and no much larger clone turns up one base away. V and J lose 2 bases and 1 base, and a span of 13 bases separates them. CDR1 and CDR2, looked up from the germline V gene (reference sequence), are DFQATT and SNEGSKA. Including cysteine and phenylalanine, the CDR3 has 15 amino acids. This entry keeps only the CDR3 DNA: 45 bases, framed from base 1. The library was prepared using 5' RACE. A second PCR of about 6 to 11 cycles was performed with a sample-barcoded 5' primer and a J-beta primer mix. A unique molecular identifier was introduced onto each TCR beta cDNA molecule by a template-switch 5' adaptor carrying 12 random nucleotides. Each sample yielded at least 2.5 million CDR3-containing paired-end reads. The Mint cDNA synthesis kit, primed by a TRBC-specific oligonucleotide, was used to synthesize first-strand cDNA from all RNA. Following uracil-DNA glycosylase treatment, a first 18-cycle PCR with universal primers M1SS and BC2_uni_R was performed on all cDNA. Under the source paper's analysis protocol: Each sample was normalized by randomly selecting 1 million high-quality reads, each carrying a distinct molecular identifier. Instead of being binned into consensus sequences, reads that shared molecular identifiers were thrown out. CDR3 identification, clonotype clustering and error correction used MiTCR with a Q25 quality threshold and the strictest error-elimination algorithm. A nonparametric unseen species model using Euler transformation provided a lower-bound estimate of total TCR beta diversity. TCRdb reprocessed the public reads (quality trimming at Q25 with fastp, clone calling with MiXCR) and kept in-frame beta chains. Rows matching on CDR3 protein sequence are summarized as one entry with the most common DNA and genes. The V and J calls were not made by the authors but by TCRdb's processing. Within this sample are over 1,500,000 distinct CDR3 sequences, with roughly two fifths of them counted one time only. The ten largest clonotypes hold roughly 23% of the sample.

The source of the sample is a study of blood T cells in healthy people across ages (dated by TCRdb to between 2014 and 2017). Background on the whole study: Template switching captured roughly one uniquely barcoded TCR beta cDNA molecule per two T cells in model experiments. To avoid experimental bias, donors of different ages were distributed randomly across sequencing lanes. The donors were split into four age groups: young (average roughly 15 years), middle-aged (roughly 39), aged (roughly 60) and long-lived (about 74). Using the same blood draw, the study looked at two additional independent replicas of 1 million unique cDNA reads for two donors, one aged 18 to 30 and the other aged 80 or older. Using deep sequencing normalized with unique cDNA molecular identifiers, the study measured how TCR beta repertoire diversity changes with age. The full study reports these points: Because the CMV infection status of the donors was unknown, age-related changes in expanded clonotypes may potentially have been confounded. Estimates of total diversity based on one million sequenced T cells were regarded as lower bounds and as underestimates. As age increased, observed TCR beta diversity per million T cells dropped in a roughly linear way, and a significant reduction was already evident by age 40. Compared with the aged group, more naive CD4+ T cells, fewer expanded clones and increased TCR diversity were shown by the long-lived group, suggesting age selection. Conclusive comparison of naive and antigen-experienced compartments was prevented by the profiling of bulk unsorted PBMCs. A strong correlation was found between observed TCR beta diversity and the percentage of naive T cells measured by flow cytometry.

Donors were roughly 40 systemically healthy Caucasian individuals from Russia aged roughly 6 to 100 years. Each donor gave around 9.8 milliliters of peripheral blood, collected into EDTA-treated Vacutainer tubes. Ficoll-Paque density-gradient centrifugation was used to isolate PBMCs, with at least 6.5 million per sample. Total RNA was extracted from PBMCs with Trizol reagent, with at least 5 micrograms obtained per sample. For every donor, flow cytometry on a PBMC aliquot measured the percentage of naive CD45RAhigh/CD27high T cells. Recombination linked TRBV20-1 to TRBJ2-3; perhaps TRBD2 is the D gene, with 6 bases matching. This TCR was recovered from a human donor in good health. The specimen sequenced was blood. Here is the DNA: TGCAGTGCTAGAACTAGCATTTCCGGCACAGATACGCAGTATTTT. It specifies CSARTSISGTDTQYF.